This T cell receptor beta chain is from a study of HIV-infected patients and healthy controls. The repertoire came from unfractionated whole blood and reflected all unsorted peripheral T cells. Trimming stripped 3 bases from V and 4 bases from J, with 9 bases between. Per germline, CDR1 ENHRY and CDR2 SYGVKD. The CDR3 runs 14 residues. About 550 ng RNA was reverse transcribed with alpha and beta constant-region primers. Each of the alpha and beta chains got its own library through chain-specific third strand synthesis with indices. TCRdb processed the 5' RACE reads anew with MiXCR; each CDR3 protein has one entry. The table lists some 13,000 distinct CDR3 sequences, 9.9% of them singletons. This clonotype was seen more than once but under ten times. Its antigen is still unknown. General study points: HIV+ repertoires were severely depleted of MAIT alpha-chain CDR3s, unlike healthy controls.

The gene calls are TRBV10-3 and TRBJ2-2, with a possible D match to TRBD1 (6 bases). The TCR was taken from an adult in good health. The sample was blood. The CDR3 here is CAISEVGATGELFF. The CDR3 DNA reads as TGTGCCATCAGTGAAGTGGGGGCCACCGGGGAGCTGTTTTTT.